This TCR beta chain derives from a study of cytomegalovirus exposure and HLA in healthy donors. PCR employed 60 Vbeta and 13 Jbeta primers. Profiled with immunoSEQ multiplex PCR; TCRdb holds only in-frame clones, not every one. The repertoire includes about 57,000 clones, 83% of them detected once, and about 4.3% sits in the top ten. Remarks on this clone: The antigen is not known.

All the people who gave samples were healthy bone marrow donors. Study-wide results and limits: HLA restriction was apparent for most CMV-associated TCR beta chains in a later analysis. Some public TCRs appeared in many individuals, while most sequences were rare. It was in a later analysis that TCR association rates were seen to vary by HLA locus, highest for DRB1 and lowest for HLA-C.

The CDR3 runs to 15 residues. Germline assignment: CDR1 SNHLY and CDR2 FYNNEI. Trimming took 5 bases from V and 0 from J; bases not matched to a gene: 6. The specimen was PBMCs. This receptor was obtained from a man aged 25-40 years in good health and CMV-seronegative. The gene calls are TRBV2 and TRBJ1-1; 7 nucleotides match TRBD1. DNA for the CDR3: TGTGCCAGCAGTATAACAGGGGCCATGAACACTGAAGCTTTCTTT. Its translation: CASSITGAMNTEAFF.